The entry below gives a single T cell receptor (beta chain) sequence along with its context. The sample's time point: baseline, week 1 (first vaccination visit). This sample's treatment: pre-vaccination baseline after standard-of-care therapy. This record belongs to a study of a mutant IDH1 vaccine in newly diagnosed glioma. The V gene end was trimmed by 8 bases and the J gene end by 5 bases; junction bases not matched to a gene: 6. The germline CDR1 and CDR2 sequences are LNHDA and SQIVND (reference sequence). This CDR3 has 14 residues. The method was immunoSEQ multiplex PCR; TCRdb's version includes in-frame clones alone and lacks a portion of them. The sample contains 70,000 to 100,000 clones, over 70% of which appear only once.

The chain has TRBV19 and TRBJ1-6; 7 nucleotides line up with TRBD1. The sample consisted of PBMCs, taken from a glioma patient treated with radiotherapy, temozolomide or both. This receptor was taken from a man in his forties with glioma. Some clones in this sample may be carry-over from other donors' samples. CDR3 amino acids: CASRLTGHNSPLHF. Written as DNA, the CDR3 is TGTGCCAGTCGATTGACAGGGCATAATTCACCCCTCCACTTT.